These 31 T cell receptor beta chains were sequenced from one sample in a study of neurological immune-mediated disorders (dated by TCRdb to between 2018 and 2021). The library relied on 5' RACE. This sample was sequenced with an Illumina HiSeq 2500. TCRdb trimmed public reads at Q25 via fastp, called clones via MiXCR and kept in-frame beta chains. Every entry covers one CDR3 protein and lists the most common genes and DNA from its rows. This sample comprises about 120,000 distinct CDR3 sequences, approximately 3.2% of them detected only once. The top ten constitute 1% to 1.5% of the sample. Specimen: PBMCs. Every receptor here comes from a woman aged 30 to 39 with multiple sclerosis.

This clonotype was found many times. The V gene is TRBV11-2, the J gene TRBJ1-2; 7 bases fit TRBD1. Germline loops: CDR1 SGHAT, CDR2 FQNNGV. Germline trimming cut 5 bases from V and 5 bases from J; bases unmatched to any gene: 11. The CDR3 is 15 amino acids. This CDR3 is CASSRGAGDRYGYTF. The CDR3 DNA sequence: TGTGCCAGCAGCCGGGGGGCCGGGGACAGATATGGCTACACCTTC. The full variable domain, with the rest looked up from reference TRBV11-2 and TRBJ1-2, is EAGVAQSPRYKIIEKRQSVAFWCNPISGHATLYWYQQILGQGPKLLIQFQNNGVVDDSQLPKDRFSAERLKGVDSTLKIQPAKLEDSAVYLCASSRGAGDRYGYTFGSGTRLTVV.

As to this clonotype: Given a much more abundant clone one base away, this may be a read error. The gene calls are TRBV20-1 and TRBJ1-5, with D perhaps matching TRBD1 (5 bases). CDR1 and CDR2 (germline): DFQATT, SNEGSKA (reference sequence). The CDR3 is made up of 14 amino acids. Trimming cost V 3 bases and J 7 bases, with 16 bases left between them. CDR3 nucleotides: TGCAGTGCTAGCCCCGCCCTGGGGGGGCAGCCCCAGCATTTT. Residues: CSASPALGGQPQHF.

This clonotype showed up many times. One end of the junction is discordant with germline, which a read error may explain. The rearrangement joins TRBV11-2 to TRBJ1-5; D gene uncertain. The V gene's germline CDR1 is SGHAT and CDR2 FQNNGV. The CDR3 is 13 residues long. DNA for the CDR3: TGTGCCAGCAGCGTAGAGGGAACTCAGCCCCAGCATTTT. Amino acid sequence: CASSVEGTQPQHF.

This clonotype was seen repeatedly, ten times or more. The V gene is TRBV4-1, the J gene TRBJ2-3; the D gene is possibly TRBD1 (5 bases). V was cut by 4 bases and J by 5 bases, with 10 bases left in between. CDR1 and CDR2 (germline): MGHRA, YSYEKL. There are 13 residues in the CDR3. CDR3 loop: CASSRSTGDTQYF. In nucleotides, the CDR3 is TGCGCCAGCAGCCGAAGCACAGGAGATACGCAGTATTTT.

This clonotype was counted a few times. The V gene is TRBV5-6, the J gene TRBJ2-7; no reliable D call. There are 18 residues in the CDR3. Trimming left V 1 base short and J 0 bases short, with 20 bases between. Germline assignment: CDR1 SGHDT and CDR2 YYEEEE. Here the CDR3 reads CASSLTEDGPGGSYEQYF. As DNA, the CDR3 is TGTGCCAGCAGCTTGACGGAAGACGGGCCAGGCGGCTCCTACGAGCAGTACTTC.

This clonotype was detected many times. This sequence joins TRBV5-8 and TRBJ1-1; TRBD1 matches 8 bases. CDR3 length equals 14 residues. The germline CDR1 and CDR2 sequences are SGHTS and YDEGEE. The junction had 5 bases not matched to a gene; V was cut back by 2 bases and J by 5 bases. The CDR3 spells CASSFDRTGTEAFF. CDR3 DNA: TGTGCCAGCAGCTTTGACCGGACAGGGACTGAAGCTTTCTTT.

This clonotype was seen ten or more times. The CDR3 loop reads CAWGDRDNQPQHF. CDR3 DNA sequence: TGTGCCTGGGGCGACAGGGACAATCAGCCCCAGCATTTT. The J gene is TRBJ1-5, the V gene TRBV30; 7 nucleotides line up with TRBD1. The germline V gene has CDR1 GTSNPN and CDR2 SVGIG (reference sequence). J was trimmed by 3 bases and V by 5 bases; bases with no gene match: 4. The CDR3 runs 13 residues.

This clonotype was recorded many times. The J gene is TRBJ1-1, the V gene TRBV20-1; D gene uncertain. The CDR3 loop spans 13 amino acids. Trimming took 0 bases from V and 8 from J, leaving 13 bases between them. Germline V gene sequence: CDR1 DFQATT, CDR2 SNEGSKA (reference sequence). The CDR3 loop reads CSARDLPGIEAFF. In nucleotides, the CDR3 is TGCAGTGCTAGAGATCTTCCCGGCATCGAAGCTTTCTTT.

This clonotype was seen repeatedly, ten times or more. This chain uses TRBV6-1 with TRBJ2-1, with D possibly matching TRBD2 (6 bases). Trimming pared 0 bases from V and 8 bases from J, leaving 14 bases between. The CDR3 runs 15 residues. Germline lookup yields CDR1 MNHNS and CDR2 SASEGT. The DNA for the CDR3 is TGTGCCAGCAGTGAAGCGGGGGGTCGGCCCCATGAGCAGTTCTTC. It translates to CASSEAGGRPHEQFF.

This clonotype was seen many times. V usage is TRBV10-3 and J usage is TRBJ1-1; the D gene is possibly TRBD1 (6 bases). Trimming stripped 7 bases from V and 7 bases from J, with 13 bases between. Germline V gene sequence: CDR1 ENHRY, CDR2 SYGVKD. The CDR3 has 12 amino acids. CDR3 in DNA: TGTGCCATCAAAGGGACACACCATGAAGCTTTCTTT. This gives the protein CAIKGTHHEAFF.

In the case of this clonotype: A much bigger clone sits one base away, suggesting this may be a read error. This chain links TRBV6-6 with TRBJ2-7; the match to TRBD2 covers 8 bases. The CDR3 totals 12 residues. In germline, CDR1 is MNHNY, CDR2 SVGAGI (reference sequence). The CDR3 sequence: CADRGGNYEQYF. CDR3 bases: TGTGCGGACCGGGGGGGGAACTACGAGCAGTACTTC.

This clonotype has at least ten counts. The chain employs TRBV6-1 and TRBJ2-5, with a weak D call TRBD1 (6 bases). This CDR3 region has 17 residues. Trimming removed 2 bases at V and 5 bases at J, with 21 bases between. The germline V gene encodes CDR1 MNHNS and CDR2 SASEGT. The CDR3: CASSERVSVGGAETQYF. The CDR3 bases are TGTGCCAGCAGTGAAAGGGTTAGTGTAGGGGGTGCTGAGACCCAGTACTTC.

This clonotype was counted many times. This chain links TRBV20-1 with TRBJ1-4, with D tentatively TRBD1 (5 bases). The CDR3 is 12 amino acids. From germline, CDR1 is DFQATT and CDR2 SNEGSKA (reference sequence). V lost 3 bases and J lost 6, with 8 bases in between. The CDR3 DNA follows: TGCAGTGCTAGGGGGACCGATGAAAAACTGTTTTTT. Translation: CSARGTDEKLFF.

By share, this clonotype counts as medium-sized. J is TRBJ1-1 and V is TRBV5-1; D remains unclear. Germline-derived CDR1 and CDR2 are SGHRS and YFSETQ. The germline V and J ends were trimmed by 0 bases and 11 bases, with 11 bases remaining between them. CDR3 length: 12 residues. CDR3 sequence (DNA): TGCGCCAGCAGCTTGGAGAGCGGGCGCGCTTTCTTT. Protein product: CASSLESGRAFF.

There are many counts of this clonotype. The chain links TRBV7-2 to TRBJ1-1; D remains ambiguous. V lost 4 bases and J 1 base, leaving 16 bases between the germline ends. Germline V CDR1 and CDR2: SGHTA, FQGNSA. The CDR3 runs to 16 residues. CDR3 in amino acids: CASSSGRWRSNTEAFF. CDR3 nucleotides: TGTGCCAGCAGCTCTGGTAGGTGGAGGTCGAACACTGAAGCTTTCTTT.

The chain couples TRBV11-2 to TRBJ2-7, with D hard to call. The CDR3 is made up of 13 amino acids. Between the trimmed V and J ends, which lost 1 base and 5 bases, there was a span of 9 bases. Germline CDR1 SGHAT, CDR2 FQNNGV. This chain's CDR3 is CASSLVEVDEQYF. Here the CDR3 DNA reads TGTGCCAGCAGCTTAGTAGAGGTGGACGAGCAGTACTTC.

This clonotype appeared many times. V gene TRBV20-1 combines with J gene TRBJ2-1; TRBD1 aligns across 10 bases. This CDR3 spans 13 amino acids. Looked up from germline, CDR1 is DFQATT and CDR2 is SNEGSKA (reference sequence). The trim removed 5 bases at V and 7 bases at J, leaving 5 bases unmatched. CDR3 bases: TGCAGTGCTGAGGGACAGGGGAATAATGAGCAGTTCTTC. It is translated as CSAEGQGNNEQFF.

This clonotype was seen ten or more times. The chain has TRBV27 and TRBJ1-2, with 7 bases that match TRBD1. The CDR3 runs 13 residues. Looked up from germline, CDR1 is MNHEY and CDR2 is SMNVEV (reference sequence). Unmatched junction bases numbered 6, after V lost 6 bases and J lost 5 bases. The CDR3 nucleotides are TGTGCCAGCAGCCAGACAGGGAGTTATGGCTACACCTTC. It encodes CASSQTGSYGYTF.

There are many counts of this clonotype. Here the CDR3 reads CASSTDRANYGYTF. CDR3 coding DNA: TGTGCCAGCAGCACGGACAGGGCTAACTATGGCTACACCTTC. V and J are TRBV5-6 and TRBJ1-2, with 8 bases fitting TRBD1. Germline V CDR1 and CDR2: SGHDT, YYEEEE. The CDR3 totals 14 residues. Germline trimming cut 4 bases from V and 0 bases from J; bases unmatched to any gene: 2.

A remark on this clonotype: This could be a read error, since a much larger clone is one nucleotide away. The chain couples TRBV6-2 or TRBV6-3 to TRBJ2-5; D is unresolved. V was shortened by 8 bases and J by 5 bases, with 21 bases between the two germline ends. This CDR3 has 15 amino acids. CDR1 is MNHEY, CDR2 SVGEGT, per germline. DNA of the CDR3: TGTGCCAGCTTTTCCCGCCCGACGGTATACGAGACCCAGTACTTC. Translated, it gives CASFSRPTVYETQYF.

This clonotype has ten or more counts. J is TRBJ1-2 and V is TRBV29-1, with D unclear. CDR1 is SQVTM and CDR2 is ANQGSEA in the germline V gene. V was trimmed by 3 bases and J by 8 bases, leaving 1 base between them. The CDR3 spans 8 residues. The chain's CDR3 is CSVDGYTF. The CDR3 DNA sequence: TGCAGCGTTGACGGCTACACCTTC.

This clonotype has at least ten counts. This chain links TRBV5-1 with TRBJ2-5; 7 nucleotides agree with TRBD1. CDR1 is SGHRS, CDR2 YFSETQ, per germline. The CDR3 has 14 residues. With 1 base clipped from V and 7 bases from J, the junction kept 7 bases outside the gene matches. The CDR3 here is CASSLNTGVGTQYF. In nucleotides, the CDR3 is TGCGCCAGCAGCTTGAACACAGGGGTGGGGACCCAGTACTTC.

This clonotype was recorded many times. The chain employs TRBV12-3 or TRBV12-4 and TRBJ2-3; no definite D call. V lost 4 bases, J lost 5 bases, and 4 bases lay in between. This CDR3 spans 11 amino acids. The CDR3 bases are TGTGCCAGCAGTTCCGGAGATACGCAGTATTTT. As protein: CASSSGDTQYF.

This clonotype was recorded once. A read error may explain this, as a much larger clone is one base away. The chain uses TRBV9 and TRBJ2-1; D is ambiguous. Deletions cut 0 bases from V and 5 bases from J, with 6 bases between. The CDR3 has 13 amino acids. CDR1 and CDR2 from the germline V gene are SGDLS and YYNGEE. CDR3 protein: CASSVGHHNEQFF. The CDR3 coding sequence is TGTGCCAGCAGCGTAGGTCATCACAATGAGCAGTTCTTC.

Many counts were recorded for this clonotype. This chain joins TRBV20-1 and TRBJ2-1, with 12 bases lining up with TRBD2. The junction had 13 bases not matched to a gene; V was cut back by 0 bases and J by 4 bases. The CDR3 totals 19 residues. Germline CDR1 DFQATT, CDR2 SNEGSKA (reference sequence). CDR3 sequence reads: CSARDYLWTSGTDYNEQFF. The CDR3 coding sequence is TGCAGTGCTAGAGATTATCTATGGACTAGCGGGACGGATTACAATGAGCAGTTCTTC.

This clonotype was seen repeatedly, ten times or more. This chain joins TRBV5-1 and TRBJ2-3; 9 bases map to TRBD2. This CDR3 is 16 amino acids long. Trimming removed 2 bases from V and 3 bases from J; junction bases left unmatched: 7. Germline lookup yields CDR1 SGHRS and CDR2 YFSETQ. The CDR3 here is CASSFEASGTTDTQYF. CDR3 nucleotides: TGCGCCAGCAGCTTTGAGGCTAGCGGGACGACAGATACGCAGTATTTT.

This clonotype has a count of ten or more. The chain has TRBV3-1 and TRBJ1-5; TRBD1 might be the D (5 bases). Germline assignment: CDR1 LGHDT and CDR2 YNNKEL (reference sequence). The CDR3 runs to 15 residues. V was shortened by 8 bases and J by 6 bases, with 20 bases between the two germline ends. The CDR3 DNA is TGTGCCAGCGGCGGAGCGGGGGTCGGAGGTCAGCCCCAGCATTTT. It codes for CASGGAGVGGQPQHF.

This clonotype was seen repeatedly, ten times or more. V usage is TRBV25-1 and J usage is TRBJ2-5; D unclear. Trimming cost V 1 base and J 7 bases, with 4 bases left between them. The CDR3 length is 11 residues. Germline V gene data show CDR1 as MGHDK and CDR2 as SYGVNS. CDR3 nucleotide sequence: TGTGCCAGCAGTGAATCCGTGACCCAGTACTTC. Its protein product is CASSESVTQYF.

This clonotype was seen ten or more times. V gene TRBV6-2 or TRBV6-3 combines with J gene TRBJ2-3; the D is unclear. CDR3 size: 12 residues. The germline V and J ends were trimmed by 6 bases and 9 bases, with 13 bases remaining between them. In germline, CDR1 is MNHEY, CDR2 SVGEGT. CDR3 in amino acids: CASRPDSSTQYF. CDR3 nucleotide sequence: TGTGCCAGCAGACCGGATTCCTCCACGCAGTATTTT.

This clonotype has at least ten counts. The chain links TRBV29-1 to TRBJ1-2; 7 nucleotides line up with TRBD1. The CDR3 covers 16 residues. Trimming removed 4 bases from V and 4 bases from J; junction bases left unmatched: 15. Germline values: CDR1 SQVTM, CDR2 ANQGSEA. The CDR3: CSVVTGDLSDFYGYTF. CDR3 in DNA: TGCAGCGTTGTTACAGGGGACCTATCCGACTTCTATGGCTACACCTTC.

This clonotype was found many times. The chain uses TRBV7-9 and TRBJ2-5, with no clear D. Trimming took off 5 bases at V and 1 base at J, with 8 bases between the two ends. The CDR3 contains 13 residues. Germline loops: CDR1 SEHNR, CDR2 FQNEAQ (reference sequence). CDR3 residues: CASSNWAQETQYF. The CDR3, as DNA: TGTGCCAGCAGCAATTGGGCCCAAGAGACCCAGTACTTC.